These T cell receptor beta chains were read from a single sample in a study of response to subunit inactivated influenza vaccine. MiXCR, applied by TCRdb to the RT-PCR reads, yields one record per CDR3 protein. The table has about 170,000 distinct CDR3 sequences, around a tenth seen once. Specimen: CD8+ T cells sorted from PBMCs, collected less than 30 months after vaccination. The receptors derive from a man aged 50-75 years who received an inactivated influenza vaccine. Both conserved end residues are part of each CDR3. The order of the fields is V gene, J gene, D gene, clone size, CDR3 DNA, CDR3 protein. The D gene is left open where the match is weak. Clone size is given for some rows only: seen once, a few or many times, or a class if the clone is expanded.

>TRBV7-9|TRBJ1-1|-|many
TGTGCCAGCAGCTTTGGGAACACTGAAGCTTTCTTT
CASSFGNTEAFF
>TRBV29-1|TRBJ2-1|-|few
TGCAGCGTTGCGGAACCGAATTACAATGAGCAGTTCTTC
CSVAEPNYNEQFF
>TRBV9|TRBJ1-5|TRBD1|-
TGTGCCAGCAGCGCCGGGACAGGGTCATTCAGTCAGCCCCAGCATTTT
CASSAGTGSFSQPQHF
>TRBV4-3|TRBJ1-2|-|many
TGCGCCAGCAGCCCCCCCTCCTTTAACTATGGCTACACCTTC
CASSPPSFNYGYTF
>TRBV4-2|TRBJ2-1|-|many
TGTGCCAGCAGCCCAAAGGGAGTGGGACTGGAGGCTTTGGAGCAGTTCTTC
CASSPKGVGLEALEQFF
>TRBV25-1|TRBJ1-1|TRBD1|-
TGTGCCAGCAGTACAGGACAGGGTTACACTGAAGCTTTCTTT
CASSTGQGYTEAFF
>TRBV9|TRBJ2-1|TRBD2|many
TGTGCCAGCAGCGTAGATGGTAGCGGGAACTACAATGAGCAGTTCTTC
CASSVDGSGNYNEQFF
>TRBV2|TRBJ1-2|TRBD1|-
TGTGCCAGCATGCAGGGGGAACGCTTCTACACCTTC
CASMQGERFYTF
>TRBV5-6|TRBJ2-1|-|-
TGTGCCAGCAGCGTACTGAGTCGGACCTACCTGAGCAATGAGCAGTTCTTC
CASSVLSRTYLSNEQFF
>TRBV13|TRBJ2-6|-|many
TGTGCCAGCAGTCCCATGAACTCTGGGGCCAACGTCCTGACTTTC
CASSPMNSGANVLTF
>TRBV4-3|TRBJ2-7|-|few
TGCGCCAGCAGCCAAGATTTCCAAGGAGGGGGCAAGGACGAGCAGTACTTC
CASSQDFQGGGKDEQYF
>TRBV6-2/TRBV6-3|TRBJ1-5|-|few
TGTGCCAGCAGCCCCCGGGGGAGCTGGGGCAATCAGCCCCAGCATTTT
CASSPRGSWGNQPQHF
>TRBV27|TRBJ2-1|TRBD2|-
TGTGCCAGCAGTCCCGGGACTAGCACATACAATGAGCAGTTCTTC
CASSPGTSTYNEQFF
>TRBV20-1|TRBJ2-7|-|few
TGCAGTGCTAGAGATCTAGGGCAACTCTTCCCCTACGAGCAGTACTTC
CSARDLGQLFPYEQYF
>TRBV6-9|TRBJ2-7|TRBD1|few
TGTGCCAGCAGTTATTCATATACAGGGGTCTCCTACGAGCAGTACTTC
CASSYSYTGVSYEQYF
>TRBV6-1|TRBJ1-5|-|-
TGTGCCACTCGGGAAGGGGGACATTATAGCAATCAGCCCCAGCATTTT
CATREGGHYSNQPQHF
>TRBV6-6|TRBJ1-1|-|few
TGTGCCAGCAGTTACTACGGGGCGGCAGCTTTCTTT
CASSYYGAAAFF
>TRBV7-8|TRBJ2-1|TRBD2|few
TGTGCCAGCAGCTCTCTGGGGGGGGCCTACAATGAGCAGTTCTTC
CASSSLGGAYNEQFF
>TRBV5-1|TRBJ2-7|TRBD1|many
TGCGCCAGCAGCTTGAACAGGGGAAACGAGCAGTACTTC
CASSLNRGNEQYF
>TRBV9|TRBJ2-3|-|few
TGTGCCAGCAGCGTAGCGGGAAGGGAAACAGATACGCAGTATTTT
CASSVAGRETDTQYF
>TRBV27|TRBJ2-3|-|few
TGTGCCAGCAGTTTATCGCGGCAGACCACAGATACGCAGTATTTT
CASSLSRQTTDTQYF
>TRBV3-1|TRBJ2-3|TRBD2|-
TGTGCCAGCAGCCAAGATGCCAGCGGGAGGCCAGATACGCAGTATTTT
CASSQDASGRPDTQYF
>TRBV11-2|TRBJ1-5|-|-
TGTGCCAGCAGCCCCCGGGGGTTTAGGGGCAATCAGCCCCAGCATTTT
CASSPRGFRGNQPQHF
>TRBV27|TRBJ2-5|TRBD2|-
TGTGCCAGCAGTTTCGTAGCGGGGGCCGAGACCCAGTACTTC
CASSFVAGAETQYF
>TRBV7-8|TRBJ2-1|-|-
TGTGCCAGCAGCATGGAGACCTCCTACAATGAGCAGTTCTTC
CASSMETSYNEQFF
>TRBV6-5|TRBJ1-6|-|many
TGTGCCAGCAGTTACTCGATACCAAGGGGAGGATCACCCCTCCACTTT
CASSYSIPRGGSPLHF
>TRBV28|TRBJ2-7|-|many
TGTGCCAGCAGTAGCAGGGTTTTCAACGAGCAGTACTTC
CASSSRVFNEQYF
>TRBV27|TRBJ2-5|TRBD2|few
TGTGCCAGCAGTTTATCTGGTTATCTAGCGGGAGGAGGAGAGACCCAGTACTTC
CASSLSGYLAGGGETQYF
>TRBV29-1|TRBJ1-2|-|few
TGCAGCGACCGACGGGGGGATGGCTACACCTTC
CSDRRGDGYTF
>TRBV6-1|TRBJ2-1|-|few
TGTGCCAGCACAAAAGGGGTCCATGCCTACAATGAGCAGTTCTTC
CASTKGVHAYNEQFF
>TRBV20-1|TRBJ2-1|-|many
TGCAGTGCTAGAGATGGCGGGTATTACTACAATGAGCAGTTCTTC
CSARDGGYYYNEQFF
>TRBV6-5|TRBJ2-2|TRBD2|few
TGTGCCAGCAGTTACGGGACTAGCGGGGGGGCCGCCGGGGAGCTGTTTTTT
CASSYGTSGGAAGELFF
>TRBV4-3|TRBJ2-1|TRBD2|medium-sized
TGCGCCAGCAGCCTCACTGGACTAGACGATGAGCAGTTCTTC
CASSLTGLDDEQFF
>TRBV5-5|TRBJ2-7|-|many
TGTGCCAGCAGCGAAGAGTGGGACGAGCAGTACTTC
CASSEEWDEQYF
>TRBV6-1|TRBJ2-7|TRBD2|few
TGTGCCAGCAGTACGACCGGGAGGACACATAGCTACGAGCAGTACTTC
CASSTTGRTHSYEQYF
>TRBV7-9|TRBJ2-7|-|few
TGTGCCAGCAGCATAATATCCTCAGGATCTGAGCAGTACTTC
CASSIISSGSEQYF
>TRBV27|TRBJ1-5|TRBD1|-
TGTGCCAGCAGGGACAGGGGAGGGCACCAGCCCCAGCATTTT
CASRDRGGHQPQHF
>TRBV6-2/TRBV6-3|TRBJ2-1|-|few
TGTGCCAGCAGTTACTCTGAACAGGACTCCTACAATGAGCAGTTCTTC
CASSYSEQDSYNEQFF
>TRBV11-2|TRBJ2-7|TRBD1|many
TGTGCCAGCAGCTTAGGGACAGGCTCAACCTACGAGCAGTACTTC
CASSLGTGSTYEQYF